The present T cell receptor (beta chain) was sequenced within a study of T cell responses to AZD1222 COVID-19 vaccine. Study results and limitations: It was only 6 or 7 AZD1222 recipients who were seropositive at baseline. Targeting of unmutated variant regions was reportedly seen in nearly half of spike-specific TCRs.

This CDR3 comprises 15 residues. Trimming removed 3 bases from V and 4 bases from J, with 13 bases in between. Germline CDR1 and CDR2: MDHEN and SYDVKM. TCRdb's copy holds only in-frame clones and misses some; the assay was immunoSEQ multiplex PCR. The data hold 150,000 to 200,000 clones, with more than 80% observed a single time. A word on this clone: Antigen unknown.

The source was peripheral blood, collected 28 days after the second dose of the MenACWY control vaccine. The TCR sequence derives from an adult who received the MenACWY meningococcal vaccine as a control. The genes are TRBV28 and TRBJ1-5; D is unresolved. CDR3 sequence (DNA): TGTGCCAGCAGTTTGAACGGCAGAAAAAATCAGCCCCAGCATTTT. It codes for CASSLNGRKNQPQHF.